This T cell receptor beta chain was observed in a study of T cell changes during pregnancy in multiple sclerosis. This table comes from immunoSEQ multiplex PCR, and its TCRdb copy is limited to in-frame clones, with some not included. The sample consists of over 45,000 clones, 93% of them appearing once. The receptor was derived from a female donor with multiple sclerosis, enrolled in a pregnancy study. The sample consisted of CD8+ T cells from peripheral blood mononuclear cells, taken in the third trimester of pregnancy.

The chain's CDR3 is CASSLGGTGFYGYTF. Here the CDR3 DNA reads TGTGCCAGCAGCTTAGGAGGGACAGGGTTCTATGGCTACACCTTC. V usage is TRBV7-9 and J usage is TRBJ1-2, with 9 bases identical to TRBD1. Per the germline V gene, CDR1 is SEHNR and CDR2 is FQNEAQ (reference sequence). V was pared by 1 base and J by 4 bases, with 4 bases of the junction left unmatched. The CDR3 runs 15 residues. The whole variable domain, remainder taken from reference TRBV7-9 and TRBJ1-2, is DTGVSQNPRHKITKRGQNVTFRCDPISEHNRLYWYRQTLGQGPEFLTYFQNEAQLEKSRLLSDRFSAERPKGSFSTLEIQRTEQGDSAMYLCASSLGGTGFYGYTFGSGTRLTVV.